Listed below are T cell receptor beta chains from one sample, sequenced in a study of cytomegalovirus exposure and HLA in healthy donors. The data were produced by immunoSEQ multiplex PCR, yet TCRdb's version contains in-frame clones alone and is incomplete. The sample has under 75,000 clones, around 92% seen once. The sequencing input was PBMCs. Every receptor here comes from a man between 18 and 29 years old in good health and CMV-seropositive. Each CDR3 is given with its conserved first and last residue. Each record gives: J gene, clone size, D gene, V gene, CDR3 DNA, CDR3 protein. D genes are given only for firm matches. Some rows have no size entry. The others give once, few or many, or a class for an expanded clone.

j_gene: TRBJ2-1
abundance: .
d_gene: .
v_gene: TRBV11-3
CDR3nt: TGTGCCAGCAGCTCATCTTCGGGCGGGTCCCGAGGGCCTAACAATGAGCAGTTCTTC
CDR3aa: CASSSSSGGSRGPNNEQFF

j_gene: TRBJ2-7
abundance: .
d_gene: TRBD2
v_gene: TRBV28
CDR3nt: TGTGCCAGCAGTCCCTGGACTAGTAGGTCGTACGAGCAGTACTTC
CDR3aa: CASSPWTSRSYEQYF

j_gene: TRBJ2-3
abundance: .
d_gene: .
v_gene: TRBV7-3
CDR3nt: TGTGCCAGCAGCTTAGGGAGGGACCCCCGGGGGGCTACGCAGTATTTT
CDR3aa: CASSLGRDPRGATQYF

j_gene: TRBJ2-5
abundance: .
d_gene: .
v_gene: TRBV10-2
CDR3nt: TGCGCCAGCACCCCCGACGGGCAAGAGACCCAGTACTTC
CDR3aa: CASTPDGQETQYF

j_gene: TRBJ2-3
abundance: few
d_gene: .
v_gene: TRBV9
CDR3nt: TGTGCCAGCAGCGCCGATGGCCGTACAGATACGCAGTATTTT
CDR3aa: CASSADGRTDTQYF

j_gene: TRBJ1-2
abundance: .
d_gene: .
v_gene: TRBV5-1
CDR3nt: TGCGCCAGCAGCTGGGGGGGGGTTCAGGGCTACACCTTC
CDR3aa: CASSWGGVQGYTF

j_gene: TRBJ1-1
abundance: .
d_gene: .
v_gene: TRBV7-2
CDR3nt: TGTGCCAGCAGCTTAGAGTCTTGGCGGCCTCCTTTT
CDR3aa: CASSLESWRPPF

j_gene: TRBJ2-2
abundance: .
d_gene: .
v_gene: TRBV7-7
CDR3nt: TGTGCTAGCAGCTTAGTTGGAAGGGGCCAGGGGGAGCTGTTTTTT
CDR3aa: CASSLVGRGQGELFF

j_gene: TRBJ1-5
abundance: .
d_gene: .
v_gene: TRBV30
CDR3nt: TGTGCCTGCTCCGGGCTCGGGGGGAATCAGCCCCAGCATTTT
CDR3aa: CACSGLGGNQPQHF

j_gene: TRBJ2-7
abundance: .
d_gene: TRBD2
v_gene: TRBV19
CDR3nt: TGTGCCAGTAGTACCGGACTAGCGGAGCAGTACTTC
CDR3aa: CASSTGLAEQYF

j_gene: TRBJ2-1
abundance: .
d_gene: .
v_gene: TRBV18
CDR3nt: TGTGCCAGCTCACACTACTCTAAGCGCTCCTACAATGAGCAGTTCTTC
CDR3aa: CASSHYSKRSYNEQFF

j_gene: TRBJ2-1
abundance: .
d_gene: TRBD2
v_gene: TRBV6-1
CDR3nt: TGTGCCAGCAGTGAAGAGACACCGGGACTAAGGGGTGAGCAGTTCTTC
CDR3aa: CASSEETPGLRGEQFF

j_gene: TRBJ1-2
abundance: .
d_gene: TRBD1
v_gene: TRBV7-9
CDR3nt: TGTGTCAGCAGCTTAAGAAGGGGGCGAGACTATGGCTACACCTTC
CDR3aa: CVSSLRRGRDYGYTF

j_gene: TRBJ2-7
abundance: .
d_gene: TRBD1
v_gene: TRBV18
CDR3nt: TGTGCCAGCTCACTAAGGGACAGCCCCTACGAGCAGTACTTC
CDR3aa: CASSLRDSPYEQYF

j_gene: TRBJ2-1
abundance: once
d_gene: TRBD2
v_gene: TRBV28
CDR3nt: TGTGCCAGCAGTGCGGCGAGGGCTAGCGGGGACCGATCCAATGAGCAGTTCTTC
CDR3aa: CASSAARASGDRSNEQFF

j_gene: TRBJ1-5
abundance: few
d_gene: .
v_gene: TRBV2
CDR3nt: TGTGCCAGCAGGAGGGAGGGCAATCAGCCCCAGCATTTT
CDR3aa: CASRREGNQPQHF